The rows below give T cell receptor beta chains drawn from one sample of a study of blood T cell repertoires in COVID-19. Produced via immunoSEQ multiplex PCR; TCRdb's table is partial and in-frame only. The sample lists about 260,000 clones; approximately 81% were seen once. The sequenced material came from peripheral blood. The receptors were sampled from a man aged 55 to 70 with acute or convalescent COVID-19. Both conserved end residues are part of each CDR3. Each record gives: V gene, J gene, clone size, D gene, CDR3 DNA, CDR3 protein. D genes are given only for firm matches. A row's size may be missing; if present it is once, few, many or a size class.

V: TRBV6-5; J: TRBJ2-3; size: .; D: .; DNA: TGTGCCAGCACCCCCCTCGGTGGGGGGGCAAATACGCAGTATTTT; CDR3: CASTPLGGGANTQYF
V: TRBV19; J: TRBJ2-2; size: .; D: TRBD1; DNA: TGTGCCAGTAGAACTACAGGGGGAGAGGAGCTGTTTTTT; CDR3: CASRTTGGEELFF
V: TRBV6-5; J: TRBJ1-1; size: .; D: .; DNA: TGTGCCAGCAAGCTATCTCTTCGGGGAAGCACTGAAGCTTTCTTT; CDR3: CASKLSLRGSTEAFF
V: TRBV7-9; J: TRBJ2-1; size: .; D: .; DNA: TGTGCCAGCAGCTCCACTTCTGGGGCCACTTACAATGAGCAGTTCTTC; CDR3: CASSSTSGATYNEQFF
V: TRBV12-5; J: TRBJ2-5; size: once; D: .; DNA: TGTGCTAGTGGTCCACCACGGACAGCCTATGGGCAAGAGACCCAGTACTTC; CDR3: CASGPPRTAYGQETQYF
V: TRBV30; J: TRBJ2-3; size: .; D: TRBD2; DNA: TGTGGAGCGGGGGGGAGCACAGATACGCAGTATTTT; CDR3: CGAGGSTDTQYF
V: TRBV7-2; J: TRBJ2-7; size: .; D: .; DNA: TGTGCCAGCAGCTTGTGGGCTAGCGAAACCTACGAGCAGTACTTC; CDR3: CASSLWASETYEQYF
V: TRBV2; J: TRBJ2-7; size: .; D: TRBD1; DNA: TGTGCCAGCAGTCCACAGGGGGTGGGTGAGCAGTACTTC; CDR3: CASSPQGVGEQYF
V: TRBV6-4; J: TRBJ2-3; size: .; D: TRBD2; DNA: TGTGCCAGCAGGGTAGCGGGAGGGGTGGCAGATACGCAGTATTTT; CDR3: CASRVAGGVADTQYF
V: TRBV7-8; J: TRBJ2-7; size: .; D: TRBD2; DNA: TGTGCCAGCAGCTTAGCGCACGCGGGAGGGTTCGAGCAGTACTTC; CDR3: CASSLAHAGGFEQYF
V: TRBV9; J: TRBJ2-1; size: .; D: TRBD2; DNA: TGTGCCAGCAGCGTAGGAGCGGGGGGACCCTCCTACAATGAGCAGTTCTTC; CDR3: CASSVGAGGPSYNEQFF
V: TRBV5-1; J: TRBJ1-3; size: .; D: .; DNA: TGCGCCAGCAGCGCACAGGACTCTGGAAACACCATATATTTT; CDR3: CASSAQDSGNTIYF
V: TRBV18; J: TRBJ2-5; size: .; D: TRBD2; DNA: TGTGCCAGCTCACGACTAGCGATAGGGGAGACCCAGTACTTC; CDR3: CASSRLAIGETQYF
V: TRBV2; J: TRBJ2-3; size: .; D: TRBD2; DNA: TGTGCCAGCAACGGCGGGAGCTTCGGGGATACGCAGTATTTT; CDR3: CASNGGSFGDTQYF
V: TRBV7-9; J: TRBJ2-1; size: .; D: .; DNA: TGTGCCAGCAGCTTAGCGGGAGTAAGGTCAAATGAGCAGTTCTTC; CDR3: CASSLAGVRSNEQFF
V: TRBV19; J: TRBJ2-1; size: once; D: .; DNA: TGTGCCAGTAGTACCCAATTGCTAGGACTCAATGAGCAGTTCTTC; CDR3: CASSTQLLGLNEQFF
V: TRBV11-2; J: TRBJ1-2; size: once; D: TRBD1; DNA: TGTGCCAGCAGCCTGGGACAGGGAAATGGCTACACCTTC; CDR3: CASSLGQGNGYTF
V: TRBV3-1/TRBV3-2; J: TRBJ1-5; size: few; D: .; DNA: TGTGCCAGCAGCCAAGCTACGGGCAATCAGCCCCAGCATTTT; CDR3: CASSQATGNQPQHF
V: TRBV7-9; J: TRBJ1-3; size: .; D: .; DNA: TGTGCCAGCAGCTTATTCAGTTCCTCTGGAAACACCATATATTTT; CDR3: CASSLFSSSGNTIYF
V: TRBV3-1/TRBV3-2; J: TRBJ2-7; size: .; D: TRBD1; DNA: TGTGCCAGCAGCCAACATGGAACAGGGGGGCGCGAGCAGTACTTC; CDR3: CASSQHGTGGREQYF
V: TRBV6-5; J: TRBJ2-7; size: .; D: .; DNA: TGTGCCAGCAGTTACTCGAAGGCAGGGCTATACGAGCAGTACTTC; CDR3: CASSYSKAGLYEQYF
V: TRBV27; J: TRBJ2-3; size: .; D: TRBD2; DNA: TGTGCCAGCAGTTTATCAGGCCGGGGCGGGAGAAGCACAGATACGCAGTATTTT; CDR3: CASSLSGRGGRSTDTQYF
V: TRBV18; J: TRBJ2-7; size: .; D: TRBD2; DNA: TGTGCCAGCTCACCACTCGGGGGGGGCGTTGGTCGGTACGAGCAGTACTTC; CDR3: CASSPLGGGVGRYEQYF
V: TRBV6-5; J: TRBJ2-1; size: .; D: TRBD2; DNA: TGTGCCAGCATCTTCACTAGCGGCTCCTACAATGAGCAGTTCTTC; CDR3: CASIFTSGSYNEQFF
V: TRBV4-2; J: TRBJ1-2; size: once; D: .; DNA: TGTGCCAGCGGATCGGGAAGGCAGCAACTCTATGGCTACACCTTC; CDR3: CASGSGRQQLYGYTF
V: TRBV2; J: TRBJ2-3; size: .; D: .; DNA: TGTGCCAGCAGTGAAAACGCGAGGGGGTTCACAGATACGCAGTATTTT; CDR3: CASSENARGFTDTQYF
V: TRBV7-9; J: TRBJ2-5; size: .; D: TRBD1; DNA: TGTGCCAGCAGCTTCCAGCGGGACAGGGCAGAGACCCAGTACTTC; CDR3: CASSFQRDRAETQYF
V: TRBV18; J: TRBJ2-3; size: once; D: TRBD2; DNA: TGTGCCAGCTCACTAAGGACCGCTAGCGGGACTAGCACAGATACGCAGTATTTT; CDR3: CASSLRTASGTSTDTQYF
V: TRBV18; J: TRBJ1-1; size: .; D: TRBD1; DNA: TGTGCCAGCTCACCCAAACAGGGGTCTGAAGCTTTCTTT; CDR3: CASSPKQGSEAFF
V: TRBV6-5; J: TRBJ2-1; size: .; D: TRBD2; DNA: TGTGCCAGCAGTTTAGCGGGCTACTCCTACAATGAGCAGTTCTTC; CDR3: CASSLAGYSYNEQFF
V: TRBV5-1; J: TRBJ1-3; size: .; D: .; DNA: TGCGCCAGCAGCTTGGGGGCGGGAAACTCTGGAAACACCATATATTTT; CDR3: CASSLGAGNSGNTIYF
V: TRBV6-2/TRBV6-3; J: TRBJ2-1; size: .; D: .; DNA: TGTGCCAGCAGTCACTCCCCGACAGCTGGCCGTTACAATGAGCAGTTCTTC; CDR3: CASSHSPTAGRYNEQFF
V: TRBV18; J: TRBJ1-2; size: few; D: TRBD1; DNA: TGTGCCAGCTCACCAGACAGGGGATACTATGGCTACACCTTC; CDR3: CASSPDRGYYGYTF
V: TRBV7-9; J: TRBJ1-1; size: .; D: .; DNA: TGTGCCAGCAGCCCAACGACCGGGGGTGGCCCTGAAGCTTTCTTT; CDR3: CASSPTTGGGPEAFF
V: TRBV4-3; J: TRBJ2-4; size: .; D: .; DNA: TGCGCCAGCAGCCAAGAGGGGATGGGGCTGGCCAAAAACATTCAGTACTTC; CDR3: CASSQEGMGLAKNIQYF
V: TRBV5-1; J: TRBJ2-7; size: .; D: .; DNA: TGCGCCAGCAGCCCCTATGGTACGGACGAGCAGTACTTC; CDR3: CASSPYGTDEQYF
V: TRBV28; J: TRBJ1-1; size: .; D: TRBD1; DNA: TGTGCCCTTAAGGGGGCAGCTCACACTGAAGCTTTCTTT; CDR3: CALKGAAHTEAFF
V: TRBV27; J: TRBJ2-2; size: .; D: TRBD2; DNA: TGTGCCAGCAGTCCTACTAGCGGGAGGGTAACCGGGGAGCTGTTTTTT; CDR3: CASSPTSGRVTGELFF
V: TRBV15; J: TRBJ2-5; size: few; D: .; DNA: TGTGCCACCAGCTCTCACCCGACACTCTACCAAGAGACCCAGTACTTC; CDR3: CATSSHPTLYQETQYF
V: TRBV19; J: TRBJ1-5; size: .; D: TRBD1; DNA: TGTGCCAGTAGTACAAACAGGGGAGGCGGCAATCAGCCCCAGCATTTT; CDR3: CASSTNRGGGNQPQHF
V: TRBV7-3; J: TRBJ2-4; size: .; D: TRBD1; DNA: TGTGCCAGCAGCTCTGGACAGGTGGTAGCCAAAAACATTCAGTACTTC; CDR3: CASSSGQVVAKNIQYF
V: TRBV9; J: TRBJ1-3; size: .; D: TRBD1; DNA: TGTGCCAGCAGCGGCGGGACAGGGGGCGGAAACACCATATATTTT; CDR3: CASSGGTGGGNTIYF
V: TRBV27; J: TRBJ2-7; size: .; D: TRBD2; DNA: TGTGCCAGCAGTGAAGCGGGACGGGCTTACGAGCAGTACTTC; CDR3: CASSEAGRAYEQYF
V: TRBV19; J: TRBJ1-3; size: .; D: TRBD1; DNA: TGTGCCAGGAACCAGGGGGCCCTGGAAGTTGTGGACACCATATATTTT; CDR3: CARNQGALEVVDTIYF
V: TRBV6-2/TRBV6-3; J: TRBJ2-7; size: .; D: TRBD1; DNA: TGTGCCAGCAGTTACGGGACAGGGGGGTACGAGCAGTACTTC; CDR3: CASSYGTGGYEQYF
V: TRBV5-6; J: TRBJ1-3; size: .; D: .; DNA: TGTGCCAGCAGCTTCTATTCTGGAAACACCATATATTTT; CDR3: CASSFYSGNTIYF
V: TRBV6-2/TRBV6-3; J: TRBJ1-5; size: .; D: TRBD1; DNA: TGTGCCAGCAGTACGACAGGGGGCGGGGCGGGTCAGCCCCAGCATTTT; CDR3: CASSTTGGGAGQPQHF